One and the same sample provided the 30 T cell receptor beta chains below, sequenced in a study of T cell responses to AZD1222 COVID-19 vaccine. Assay used: immunoSEQ multiplex PCR; TCRdb lists only in-frame clones, some missing. The repertoire has 150,000 to 200,000 clones, about 90% of them found once; the top ten carry less than 6.5%. The starting material was peripheral blood, obtained 28 days after the second AZD1222 dose. The receptors stem from an adult who received the AZD1222 COVID-19 vaccine.

The chain links TRBV4-1 to TRBJ1-5, with no clear D. With 2 bases removed from V and 0 bases from J, the gap between germline ends came to 8 bases. The germline gives CDR1 MGHRA, CDR2 YSYEKL. The CDR3 totals 15 residues. The CDR3 sequence is CASSQPVYSNQPQHF. The CDR3 DNA sequence: TGCGCCAGCAGCCAACCGGTTTATAGCAATCAGCCCCAGCATTTT.

The rearrangement joins TRBV7-2 to TRBJ2-7, with D possibly TRBD1 on 6 matching bases. This CDR3 comprises 14 residues. Looked up from germline, CDR1 is SGHTA and CDR2 is FQGNSA. V lost 1 base to trimming and J lost 2 bases, with 9 bases between them. The DNA for the CDR3 is TGTGCCAGCAGCTTAGTACAGGGAACCTACGAGCAGTACTTC. Its translation is CASSLVQGTYEQYF.

The rearrangement uses TRBV4-1 and TRBJ2-7, with D perhaps matching TRBD2 (5 bases). The V gene's germline CDR1 is MGHRA and CDR2 YSYEKL. This CDR3 has 15 amino acids. V lost 2 bases to trimming and J lost 5 bases, with 16 bases between them. The DNA of the CDR3 is TGCGCCAGCAGCCAATTTCTCGGAGGTTTCGACGAGCAGTACTTC. It translates to CASSQFLGGFDEQYF.

V usage is TRBV28 and J usage is TRBJ1-5, with a tentative D call TRBD1 (6 bases). The germline gives CDR1 MDHEN, CDR2 SYDVKM. Trimming removed 2 bases from V and 5 bases from J, with 19 bases in between. The CDR3 covers 17 residues. CDR3 DNA: TGTGCCAGCAGTTTAGGGGGGCAGGGGCTTGCTCATCAGCCCCAGCATTTT. It specifies CASSLGGQGLAHQPQHF. Full variable domain (rest looked up from reference TRBV28 and TRBJ1-5): DVKVTQSSRYLVKRTGEKVFLECVQDMDHENMFWYRQDPGLGLRLIYFSYDVKMKEKGDIPEGYSVSREKKERFSLILESASTNQTSMYLCASSLGGQGLAHQPQHFGDGTRLSIL.

The chain employs TRBV6-1 and TRBJ2-1, with D tentatively TRBD2 (5 bases). The CDR3 spans 16 residues. The V gene's germline CDR1 is MNHNS and CDR2 SASEGT. V was cut by 2 bases and J by 0 bases, with 11 bases left in between. Written as DNA, the CDR3 is TGTGCCAGCAGTGAACTAGCAGCGAGCTCCTACAATGAGCAGTTCTTC. This translates into CASSELAASSYNEQFF.

This chain joins TRBV9 and TRBJ1-3; D unclear. The CDR3 length is 15 residues. Trimming took 7 bases from V and 4 from J, leaving 18 bases between them. The germline CDR1 and CDR2 sequences are SGDLS and YYNGEE. CDR3 in amino acids: CASYLGYRSGNTIYF. CDR3 DNA sequence: TGTGCCAGCTACCTGGGGTACCGTTCGGGAAACACCATATATTTT.

V usage is TRBV4-2 and J usage is TRBJ1-4; D is perhaps TRBD1 (5 bases). Germline V gene sequence: CDR1 LGHNA, CDR2 YNFKEQ. The CDR3 loop spans 15 amino acids. V was shortened by 2 bases and J by 5 bases, with 12 bases between the two germline ends. The CDR3 bases are TGTGCCAGCAGCCAACAGGGTTTATCCAATGAAAAACTGTTTTTT. Translation gives CASSQQGLSNEKLFF.

V and J are TRBV6-5 and TRBJ2-7; the match to TRBD2 covers 7 bases. CDR1 MNHEY and CDR2 SVGAGI come from the germline V gene. This CDR3 spans 14 amino acids. The junction had 10 bases not matched to a gene; V was cut back by 7 bases and J by 4 bases. Here the CDR3 DNA reads TGTGCCAGCAATGCAATGTCTAGCGGTTACGAGCAGTACTTC. Protein product: CASNAMSSGYEQYF.

J is TRBJ1-6 and V is TRBV18; tentatively, D is TRBD1 (6 bases). The ends were cut back, 3 bases at V and 8 bases at J, with 23 bases in the middle. The germline V gene encodes CDR1 KGHSH and CDR2 LQKENI. The CDR3 loop spans 18 amino acids. This chain's CDR3 is CASSPFETGGALDSPLHF. CDR3 coding DNA: TGTGCCAGCTCACCTTTCGAAACTGGGGGGGCCCTTGATTCACCCCTCCACTTT.

The rearrangement uses TRBV19 and TRBJ2-3; 10 positions match TRBD2. The ends lost 2 bases at V and 0 bases at J; junction bases unmatched: 11. The CDR3 length is 19 residues. Per germline, CDR1 LNHDA and CDR2 SQIVND (reference sequence). The CDR3 reads CASSISLAGARPSTDTQYF. DNA for the CDR3: TGTGCCAGTAGTATAAGCCTAGCGGGGGCCCGCCCTAGCACAGATACGCAGTATTTT. Full variable domain (remainder filled in from reference TRBV19 and TRBJ2-3): DGGITQSPKYLFRKEGQNVTLSCEQNLNHDAMYWYRQDPGQGLRLIYYSQIVNDFQKGDIAEGYSVSREKKESFPLTVTSAQKNPTAFYLCASSISLAGARPSTDTQYFGPGTRLTVL.

This clone showed up just once. This chain connects TRBV19 to TRBJ2-7, with 9 bases aligning to TRBD2. V trimming: 6 bases; J trimming: 2 bases; junction bases outside the gene matches: 8. CDR1 LNHDA and CDR2 SQIVND come from the germline V gene (reference sequence). The CDR3 runs 15 residues. The CDR3 loop is CASRVSSGEAYEQYF. The CDR3 region has the DNA TGTGCCAGTAGGGTGTCTAGCGGGGAAGCCTACGAGCAGTACTTC. The full variable domain, completed using reference TRBV19 and TRBJ2-7, is DGGITQSPKYLFRKEGQNVTLSCEQNLNHDAMYWYRQDPGQGLRLIYYSQIVNDFQKGDIAEGYSVSREKKESFPLTVTSAQKNPTAFYLCASRVSSGEAYEQYFGPGTRLTVT.

The chain combines TRBV2 with TRBJ2-7; the match to TRBD2 covers 7 bases. The CDR3 is 16 amino acids. The V and J ends lost 3 bases and 5 bases, in that order; junction bases with no gene match: 13. Germline V lookup: CDR1 SNHLY, CDR2 FYNNEI. CDR3 sequence reads: CASSDPGLVIYDEQYF. The CDR3 DNA reads TGTGCCAGCAGTGACCCCGGACTAGTGATTTATGACGAGCAGTACTTC.

J is TRBJ1-2 and V is TRBV19; D is undetermined. This CDR3 is 15 amino acids long. V was cut by 3 bases and J by 1 base, with 12 bases left in between. Germline-derived CDR1 and CDR2 are LNHDA and SQIVND (reference sequence). CDR3 nucleotide sequence: TGTGCCAGTAGTATGAGGCAGAATGTTAACTATGGCTACACCTTC. This codes for CASSMRQNVNYGYTF.

This chain connects TRBV3-1 (or the pseudogene TRBV3-2) to TRBJ2-4; 12 nucleotides agree with TRBD2. V was clipped by 4 bases and J by 0 bases; unmatched bases: 4. This CDR3 region has 17 residues. Germline V gives CDR1 LGHDT, CDR2 YNNKEL (reference sequence). CDR3 loop: CASSLSTSGRAKNIQYF. The DNA of the CDR3 is TGTGCCAGCAGCCTCTCGACTAGCGGGAGAGCCAAAAACATTCAGTACTTC.

The V and J genes are TRBV28 and TRBJ2-2; possibly TRBD1 for D (5 bases). V lost 7 bases to trimming and J lost 1 base, with 7 bases between them. Germline lookup yields CDR1 MDHEN and CDR2 SYDVKM. The CDR3 sequence is 13 residues long. The CDR3 region has the DNA TGTGCCAGCATAACAGGGAACACCGGGGAGCTGTTTTTT. It yields the protein CASITGNTGELFF.

The genes are TRBV29-1 and TRBJ2-5; 9 bases match TRBD1. With 7 bases clipped from V and 6 bases from J, the junction kept 6 bases outside the gene matches. The CDR3 has 12 amino acids. Germline-derived CDR1 and CDR2 are SQVTM and ANQGSEA. The CDR3 is CSGTGGAKTQYF. As DNA, the CDR3 is TGCAGCGGTACAGGGGGCGCAAAGACCCAGTACTTC. Filled out from reference TRBV29-1 and TRBJ2-5, the complete variable domain reads SAVISQKPSRDICQRGTSLTIQCQVDSQVTMMFWYRQQPGQSLTLIATANQGSEATYESGFVIDKFPISRPNLTFSTLTVSNMSPEDSSIYLCSGTGGAKTQYFGPGTRLLVL.

This clone was recorded only once. The V gene is TRBV28, the J gene TRBJ1-4; 8 nucleotides line up with TRBD1. The CDR3 sequence is 18 residues long. V lost 2 bases, J lost 0 bases, and 8 bases stayed unmatched. Germline-derived CDR1 and CDR2 are MDHEN and SYDVKM. The CDR3 sequence: CASSLGPGGSPTNEKLFF. CDR3 in DNA: TGTGCCAGCAGTTTAGGTCCAGGGGGCTCCCCAACTAATGAAAAACTGTTTTTT.

The chain uses TRBV6-5 and TRBJ1-2; the D is unclear. Germline V gene lookup returns CDR1 MNHEY and CDR2 SVGAGI. The germline V and J ends were trimmed by 0 bases and 7 bases, with 12 bases remaining between them. This CDR3 region has 14 residues. DNA for the CDR3: TGTGCCAGCAGTTACTCCCCAGGAGTAAGTGGCTACACCTTC. This encodes CASSYSPGVSGYTF.

This clone was observed a single time. The chain joins TRBV10-3 to TRBJ1-1, with 7 bases that match TRBD1. The CDR3 has 14 residues. V shed 6 bases, J shed 2 bases, and the junction held 6 bases outside the gene matches. From germline, CDR1 is ENHRY and CDR2 SYGVKD. This chain's CDR3 is CAIRRQGTNTEAFF. The CDR3 DNA reads TGTGCCATCAGGCGACAGGGAACTAACACTGAAGCTTTCTTT.

CDR3 DNA: TGCAGCGTTGATGGGGGTTGGGGAGATACGCAGTATTTT. It encodes CSVDGGWGDTQYF. The chain uses TRBV29-1 and TRBJ2-3; D tentatively reads TRBD1 or TRBD2 (5 bases each). Germline values: CDR1 SQVTM, CDR2 ANQGSEA. The CDR3 is 13 residues long. Trimming took 3 bases from V and 5 from J, leaving 12 bases between them.

The gene calls are TRBV7-2 and TRBJ2-1; D might be TRBD2 (6 bases). CDR3 length: 15 residues. CDR1 is SGHTA and CDR2 is FQGNSA in the germline V gene. The ends were cut back, 5 bases at V and 0 bases at J, with 11 bases in the middle. CDR3 DNA sequence: TGTGCCAGCAGCACCGGGAGTCGCTCCTACAATGAGCAGTTCTTC. It specifies CASSTGSRSYNEQFF.

V usage is TRBV7-2 and J usage is TRBJ2-7, with TRBD2 identical over 11 bases. The junction had 16 bases not matched to a gene; V was cut back by 5 bases and J by 4 bases. The CDR3 runs 18 residues. Germline CDR1 and CDR2: SGHTA and FQGNSA. This CDR3 reads CASSLQGLAGGRSYEQYF. In DNA form, the CDR3 reads TGTGCCAGCAGCCTGCAGGGGCTAGCGGGAGGCCGTTCGTACGAGCAGTACTTC.

V usage is TRBV2 and J usage is TRBJ1-4, with D perhaps TRBD1 (5 bases). CDR1 and CDR2 (germline): SNHLY, FYNNEI. This CDR3 contains 14 residues. V shed 3 bases and J shed 4 bases, with 9 bases lying between them. The CDR3 loop is CASSDQGGNEKLFF. CDR3 DNA: TGTGCCAGCAGTGACCAGGGAGGTAATGAAAAACTGTTTTTT.

The chain combines TRBV6-5 with TRBJ1-4; TRBD1 matches at 9 bases. The CDR3 covers 13 residues. Germline lookup yields CDR1 MNHEY and CDR2 SVGAGI. Germline trimming cut 6 bases from V and 6 bases from J; bases unmatched to any gene: 2. The CDR3 coding sequence is TGTGCCAGCAGGGGGACAGGGCATGAAAAACTGTTTTTT. It is translated as CASRGTGHEKLFF.

This sequence joins TRBV6-5 and TRBJ2-7; D uncertain. The CDR3 has 16 amino acids. Trimming stripped 3 bases from V and 6 bases from J, with 21 bases between. The V gene's germline CDR1 is MNHEY and CDR2 SVGAGI. The DNA for the CDR3 is TGTGCCAGCAGTTATAAGCTAGGGCTTCTTGGCCTCGAGCAGTACTTC. Translating gives CASSYKLGLLGLEQYF.

This chain uses TRBV13 with TRBJ2-1; TRBD2 aligns across 7 bases. V shed 5 bases, J shed 5 bases, and the junction held 6 bases outside the gene matches. Looked up from germline, CDR1 is PRHDT and CDR2 is FYEKMQ (reference sequence). This CDR3 is built from 14 residues. CDR3 DNA sequence: TGTGCCAGCAGCGTAGCGGGCTCTCACAATGAGCAGTTCTTC. Translation: CASSVAGSHNEQFF.

V usage is TRBV12-3 or TRBV12-4 and J usage is TRBJ1-2; TRBD1 might be the D (5 bases). This CDR3 comprises 12 residues. The ends were cut back, 2 bases at V and 7 bases at J, with 8 bases in the middle. In DNA form, the CDR3 reads TGTGCCAGCAGTTTAACCCAGGGTGGCTACACCTTC. Translation gives CASSLTQGGYTF.

The chain recombines TRBV5-8 with TRBJ1-4, with 7 bases that match TRBD1. Trimming at V came to 4 bases and at J to 0 bases, leaving 9 bases not matched to a gene. The V gene's germline CDR1 is SGHTS and CDR2 YDEGEE. The CDR3 sequence is 17 residues long. For the CDR3, the DNA is TGTGCCAGCAGCCTCGGGACAGATGGGACAACTAATGAAAAACTGTTTTTT. Translating gives CASSLGTDGTTNEKLFF.

The rearrangement links TRBV5-6 to TRBJ1-5; the D gene is possibly TRBD1 (5 bases). The germline V gene has CDR1 SGHDT and CDR2 YYEEEE. V gave up 2 bases and J gave up 7 bases, with 16 bases separating them. The CDR3 is made up of 15 amino acids. The CDR3 DNA reads as TGTGCCAGCAGCTTCAGGGAGGGTAAAGGCCAGCCCCAGCATTTT. It translates to CASSFREGKGQPQHF.

CDR3 coding DNA: TGTGCCAGCAGTGAGATTACCGGGACAGACCCGTCTGGAAACACCATATATTTT. Protein sequence: CASSEITGTDPSGNTIYF. The chain employs TRBV25-1 and TRBJ1-3; 7 bases line up with TRBD1. This CDR3 is 18 amino acids long. Germline CDR1 MGHDK, CDR2 SYGVNS. Trimming cost V 3 bases and J 1 base; bases outside gene matches: 12.